One and the same sample provided the 27 T cell receptor beta chains below, sequenced in a study of shared clonotypes between healthy human individuals. Clones were sequenced by immunoSEQ multiplex PCR, and TCRdb holds only the in-frame ones, with some missing. The top ten clones hold over 1.5% of a sample with around 750,000 clones, approximately 79% of them seen once. Sequencing was performed on memory CD4+ T cells sorted from blood. Subset indicated: CD45RA-negative fraction. The receptors come from a woman in her twenties or thirties in good health.

This clone has a handful of counts. The genes are TRBV14 and TRBJ1-1; D gene ambiguous. CDR1 and CDR2 (germline): SGHDN, FVKESK. The CDR3 sequence is 13 residues long. Trimming pared 6 bases from V and 0 bases from J, leaving 8 bases between. The CDR3 DNA reads as TGTGCCAGCAGTCAGGCTGTGAACACTGAAGCTTTCTTT. Its translation: CASSQAVNTEAFF.

The V gene is TRBV5-1, the J gene TRBJ1-4; D unclear. Germline CDR1 SGHRS, CDR2 YFSETQ. CDR3 size: 13 residues. V was pared by 1 base and J by 8 bases, with 9 bases between. CDR3 DNA sequence: TGCGCCAGCAGCTTGTACGGGCAAGAAAAACTGTTTTTT. Protein product: CASSLYGQEKLFF.

The chain employs TRBV7-9 and TRBJ2-7; 7 nucleotides align to TRBD2. Per the germline V gene, CDR1 is SEHNR and CDR2 is FQNEAQ (reference sequence). Trimming at V came to 0 bases and at J to 5 bases, leaving 4 bases not matched to a gene. The CDR3 has 14 residues. CDR3 loop: CASSLAGGRNEQYF. As DNA, the CDR3 is TGTGCCAGCAGCTTAGCGGGAGGGAGAAACGAGCAGTACTTC.

This sequence joins TRBV20-1 and TRBJ2-7, with a tentative D call TRBD1 (6 bases). The CDR3 runs 11 residues. V shed 7 bases and J shed 9 bases, with 16 bases lying between them. CDR1 and CDR2 (germline): DFQATT, SNEGSKA (reference sequence). The CDR3 coding sequence is TGCAGTGTCCTTCCGGGACAAGGGCAGTACTTC. Translating it yields CSVLPGQGQYF.

This clone was detected only a few times. This may stem from a read error, because a much larger clone lies one nucleotide away. The sample holds other DNA sequences that translate to the same CDR3. This chain uses TRBV5-1 with TRBJ2-1, with 9 nucleotides matching TRBD2. This CDR3 comprises 15 residues. CDR1 and CDR2 (germline): SGHRS, YFSETQ. Trimming removed 2 bases from V and 2 bases from J; junction bases left unmatched: 2. This CDR3 reads CASSLASGAYNEQFF. CDR3 bases: TGCGCCAGCAGCTTAGCTAGCGGGGCCTACAATGAGCAGTTCTTC.

V and J are TRBV7-9 and TRBJ2-4; D uncertain. Germline-derived CDR1 and CDR2 are SEHNR and FQNEAQ (reference sequence). This CDR3 is 15 amino acids long. V was pared by 8 bases and J by 0 bases, with 14 bases between. The CDR3 sequence: CASALAGLAKNIQYF. For the CDR3, the DNA is TGTGCCAGCGCTTTGGCAGGCCTAGCCAAAAACATTCAGTACTTC.

This clone appeared many times. The J gene is TRBJ1-4, the V gene TRBV13, with a weak D call TRBD1 (5 bases). The CDR3 totals 14 residues. The V gene lost 4 bases and the J gene lost 2 bases, with 8 bases spanning the gap. Germline V gives CDR1 PRHDT, CDR2 FYEKMQ (reference sequence). CDR3 in amino acids: CASSWGRTNEKLFF. The CDR3, as DNA: TGTGCCAGCAGCTGGGGCCGCACTAATGAAAAACTGTTTTTT.

J is TRBJ1-4 and V is TRBV6-1, with D maybe TRBD1 (6 bases). From germline, CDR1 is MNHNS and CDR2 SASEGT. Trimming removed 4 bases at V and 4 bases at J, with 22 bases between. The length of the CDR3 is 18 residues. CDR3 protein: CASSGFGRPGDFNEKLFF. As DNA, the CDR3 is TGTGCCAGCAGTGGCTTCGGCCGCCCAGGGGACTTTAATGAAAAACTGTTTTTT.

In this sample, this clone turned up many times. This chain uses TRBV2 with TRBJ2-2, with unresolved D. There are 14 residues in the CDR3. Trimming left V 5 bases short and J 0 bases short, with 7 bases between. In germline, CDR1 is SNHLY, CDR2 FYNNEI. CDR3 sequence reads: CASSTTTNTGELFF. The CDR3 DNA reads TGTGCCAGCAGTACCACCACGAACACCGGGGAGCTGTTTTTT.

In its sample, this clone was seen a few times. The chain joins TRBV19 to TRBJ2-3; the match to TRBD2 covers 10 bases. CDR3 length equals 16 residues. Germline assignment: CDR1 LNHDA and CDR2 SQIVND (reference sequence). Losses at the gene ends were 7 bases for V and 3 bases for J; bases not matched to a gene: 10. The CDR3 protein is CASKEGPSGSTDTQYF. CDR3 nucleotides: TGTGCCAGTAAGGAGGGGCCTAGCGGGAGTACAGATACGCAGTATTTT.

In regard to this clone: This sequence is one base from a far larger clone and is likely a read error. Other DNA variants within this sample encode the same CDR3. The chain couples TRBV6-1 to TRBJ1-5; D remains unclear. Germline CDR1 and CDR2: MNHNS and SASEGT. The V end was cut by 3 bases, the J end by 7 bases, with 16 bases between. This CDR3 has 15 residues. The CDR3 loop reads CASSETLNSFQPQHF. CDR3 bases: TGTGCCAGCAGTGAGACATTAAATTCTTTCCAGCCCCAGCATTTT.

This chain links TRBV9 with TRBJ2-7; D remains unclear. The CDR3 has 13 amino acids. Germline-derived CDR1 and CDR2 are SGDLS and YYNGEE. Trimming removed 0 bases at V and 4 bases at J, with 8 bases between. CDR3 in amino acids: CASSVGTTYEQYF. CDR3 DNA sequence: TGTGCCAGCAGCGTAGGGACGACGTACGAGCAGTACTTC.

The sample holds one count of this clone. This chain joins TRBV10-3 and TRBJ2-1, with 10 bases that match TRBD2. J gave up 5 bases and V 8 bases, and 9 bases lay outside the gene matches. The CDR3 runs 15 residues. Germline-derived CDR1 and CDR2 are ENHRY and SYGVKD. DNA of the CDR3: TGTGCCATCGCACGGAGCGGGAGGGGCGACAATGAGCAGTTCTTC. Its translation is CAIARSGRGDNEQFF.

About this clone: Additional DNA sequences in this sample encode the identical CDR3. The chain joins TRBV5-1 to TRBJ2-7; TRBD2 matches 11 bases. The CDR3 loop spans 15 amino acids. Germline loops: CDR1 SGHRS, CDR2 YFSETQ. With V trimmed by 0 bases and J by 2 bases, 1 base remained unmatched. The CDR3 sequence is CASSLGLAGTYEQYF. In nucleotides, the CDR3 is TGCGCCAGCAGCTTGGGACTAGCGGGGACCTACGAGCAGTACTTC.

The chain joins TRBV20-1 to TRBJ2-7, with unresolved D. V was pared by 7 bases and J by 2 bases, with 9 bases between. CDR1 and CDR2 (germline): DFQATT, SNEGSKA (reference sequence). This CDR3 is 11 amino acids long. The chain's CDR3 is CSVGRTYEQYF. The CDR3 DNA reads TGCAGTGTGGGTCGGACCTACGAGCAGTACTTC.

This clone was recorded at least ten times. The gene calls are TRBV6-1 and TRBJ1-2, with 7 bases identical to TRBD1. V shed 5 bases, J shed 1 base, and the junction held 4 bases outside the gene matches. The CDR3 loop spans 14 amino acids. Per germline, CDR1 MNHNS and CDR2 SASEGT. The CDR3 here is CASSPTGINYGYTF. CDR3 nucleotides: TGTGCCAGCAGTCCGACAGGGATTAACTATGGCTACACCTTC.

The CDR3 region is CASSLVLASANEQFF. The DNA of the CDR3 is TGTGCCAGCAGCTTAGTTTTGGCTAGCGCCAATGAGCAGTTCTTC. The V gene is TRBV11-2, the J gene TRBJ2-1, with D possibly being TRBD2 (6 bases). The V end was cut by 1 base, the J end by 6 bases, with 13 bases between. Germline CDR1 SGHAT, CDR2 FQNNGV. The CDR3 sequence is 15 residues long. Looking up the rest from reference TRBV11-2 and TRBJ2-1 gives the full variable domain: EAGVAQSPRYKIIEKRQSVAFWCNPISGHATLYWYQQILGQGPKLLIQFQNNGVVDDSQLPKDRFSAERLKGVDSTLKIQPAKLEDSAVYLCASSLVLASANEQFFGPGTRLTVL.

This clone was seen a few times. This chain connects TRBV19 to TRBJ2-3; D is ambiguous. Trimming removed 6 bases from V and 0 bases from J, with 7 bases in between. The CDR3 totals 13 residues. Germline CDR1 is LNHDA and CDR2 is SQIVND (reference sequence). In nucleotides, the CDR3 is TGTGCCAGTAGGGGCACAAGCACAGATACGCAGTATTTT. This sequence encodes CASRGTSTDTQYF.

This clone was observed many times. The chain couples TRBV2 to TRBJ1-6; no reliable D call. Germline CDR1 SNHLY, CDR2 FYNNEI. The CDR3 has 12 amino acids. V lost 3 bases and J lost 7, with 4 bases in between. DNA of the CDR3: TGTGCCAGCAGTGATAGGAATTCACCCCTCCACTTT. This encodes CASSDRNSPLHF. Using reference TRBV2 and TRBJ1-6 for the parts outside the CDR3, the full variable domain is EPEVTQTPSHQVTQMGQEVILRCVPISNHLYFYWYRQILGQKVEFLVSFYNNEISEKSEIFDDQFSVERPDGSNFTLKIRSTKLEDSAMYFCASSDRNSPLHFGNGTRLTVT.

This clone has more than one count but fewer than ten. The chain carries TRBV11-1 and TRBJ2-5, with TRBD1 identical over 7 bases. The J call may be faulty, since TRBJ2-7 better matches the DNA end. This CDR3 has 14 amino acids. Germline assignment: CDR1 SGHAT and CDR2 FQDESV (reference sequence). The CDR3 DNA reads TGTGCCAGCAGCAGTGGGGACAGCACCTACGAGCAGTACTTC. Translation: CASSSGDSTYEQYF.

The rearrangement joins TRBV5-1 to TRBJ1-1, with unresolved D. Trimming removed 1 base from V and 6 bases from J, with 13 bases in between. Germline V gene lookup returns CDR1 SGHRS and CDR2 YFSETQ. The CDR3 consists of 14 residues. For the CDR3, the DNA is TGCGCCAGCAGCTTGCCGGGTGAGGTCCCTGAAGCTTTCTTT. Its translation is CASSLPGEVPEAFF.

This clone was seen a few times. In DNA form, the CDR3 reads TGTGCCAGCTCACCCACCGGCCAGCCGCACACAGATACGCAGTATTTT. It encodes CASSPTGQPHTDTQYF. The gene calls are TRBV18 and TRBJ2-3; no definite D call. V lost 3 bases and J 2 bases, leaving 15 bases between the germline ends. This CDR3 has 16 amino acids. Germline lookup yields CDR1 KGHSH and CDR2 LQKENI.

The chain employs TRBV2 and TRBJ2-6; D unresolved. The germline CDR1 and CDR2 sequences are SNHLY and FYNNEI. This CDR3 is 14 amino acids long. Trimming removed 7 bases from V and 0 bases from J, with 7 bases in between. The CDR3 loop reads CASTRISGANVLTF. The CDR3 bases are TGTGCCAGCACCCGGATCTCTGGGGCCAACGTCCTGACTTTC.

In its sample, this clone was seen a few times. The genes are TRBV6-4 and TRBJ2-1; D gene unclear. This CDR3 has 13 amino acids. Germline values: CDR1 MRHNA, CDR2 SNTAGT. Trimming removed 2 bases at V and 8 bases at J, with 10 bases between. The CDR3 loop reads CASSDRSEHEQFF. The CDR3 DNA sequence: TGTGCCAGCAGTGACCGGAGCGAACATGAGCAGTTCTTC.

V gene TRBV18 combines with J gene TRBJ2-7; D may be TRBD1 (6 bases). The germline CDR1 and CDR2 sequences are KGHSH and LQKENI. The CDR3 spans 14 residues. Deletions cut 0 bases from V and 0 bases from J, with 6 bases between. The CDR3 reads CASSPPDSSYEQYF. CDR3 sequence (DNA): TGTGCCAGCTCACCACCGGACAGCTCCTACGAGCAGTACTTC.

This clone showed up many times. The rearrangement links TRBV6-5 to TRBJ2-1; no firm D call. The V end was cut by 0 bases, the J end by 2 bases, with 11 bases between. The germline CDR1 and CDR2 sequences are MNHEY and SVGAGI. CDR3 length equals 16 residues. The CDR3 region has the DNA TGTGCCAGCAGTTACTCACAGATTACCACCTACAATGAGCAGTTCTTC. Translated, it gives CASSYSQITTYNEQFF.

The genes are TRBV28 and TRBJ2-7; 8 bases are a match to TRBD1. The germline CDR1 and CDR2 sequences are MDHEN and SYDVKM. V lost 4 bases, J lost 1 base, and 3 bases stayed unmatched. This CDR3 comprises 14 residues. DNA of the CDR3: TGTGCCAGCAGTTCCGGGACAGGATCCTACGAGCAGTACTTC. As protein: CASSSGTGSYEQYF.